This passage covers 14 T cell receptor beta chains from one sample sequenced in a study of cytomegalovirus exposure and HLA in healthy donors. PCR amplification relied on 60 Vbeta primers (plus 13 Jbeta primers). Sequenced by immunoSEQ multiplex PCR; TCRdb stores in-frame clones only, minus some. Among 140,000 or so clones listed, roughly 80% were seen once. The sequencing input was PBMCs. These receptors all stem from a middle-aged woman in good health and CMV-seronegative.

The V and J genes are TRBV28 and TRBJ1-2, with a possible D match to TRBD1 (6 bases). The germline V gene encodes CDR1 MDHEN and CDR2 SYDVKM. The germline V and J ends were trimmed by 6 bases and 4 bases, with 12 bases remaining between them. This CDR3 spans 13 amino acids. CDR3 coding DNA: TGTGCCAGCAGACTAGGGACACCCTATGGCTACACCTTC. Translated, it gives CASRLGTPYGYTF.

The chain couples TRBV7-9 to TRBJ1-2; no definite D call. V lost 5 bases, J lost 7 bases, and 11 bases lay in between. Germline V CDR1 and CDR2: SEHNR, FQNEAQ (reference sequence). The CDR3 consists of 12 residues. The CDR3 region is CASSRREAGYTF. DNA for the CDR3: TGTGCCAGCAGCCGACGGGAAGCTGGCTACACCTTC.

The V call is TRBV5-1, the J call TRBJ2-3, with 10 bases that match TRBD2. The germline gives CDR1 SGHRS, CDR2 YFSETQ. The CDR3 has 19 amino acids. J was trimmed by 0 bases and V by 5 bases; bases with no gene match: 15. The CDR3 nucleotides are TGCGCCAGCAGTCTGTGGGCTAGCGGGAGTGGGACTAGCACAGATACGCAGTATTTT. It translates to CASSLWASGSGTSTDTQYF.

The rearrangement uses TRBV2 and TRBJ1-2, with TRBD1 identical over 7 bases. Trimming took 2 bases from V and 6 from J; bases not matched to a gene: 9. The CDR3 loop spans 15 amino acids. Germline CDR1 reads SNHLY; CDR2 reads FYNNEI. The CDR3 DNA follows: TGTGCCAGCAGTGAAATACAGGGGAAGATAGATGGCTACACCTTC. Its translation is CASSEIQGKIDGYTF. Based on the CDR3 plus reference TRBV2 and TRBJ1-2, the full variable domain is EPEVTQTPSHQVTQMGQEVILRCVPISNHLYFYWYRQILGQKVEFLVSFYNNEISEKSEIFDDQFSVERPDGSNFTLKIRSTKLEDSAMYFCASSEIQGKIDGYTFGSGTRLTVV.

The chain combines TRBV18 with TRBJ2-5, with TRBD2 as a possible D gene (5 bases). The V gene's germline CDR1 is KGHSH and CDR2 LQKENI. This CDR3 comprises 16 residues. V gave up 2 bases and J gave up 3 bases, with 16 bases separating them. CDR3 in amino acids: CASSPRETTLEETQYF. DNA for the CDR3: TGTGCCAGCTCACCAAGGGAGACTACCCTTGAAGAGACCCAGTACTTC.

The gene calls are TRBV6-5 and TRBJ1-5; possible D gene TRBD1, 6 bases. Trimming stripped 6 bases from V and 1 base from J, with 13 bases between. The CDR3 length is 15 residues. Germline V lookup: CDR1 MNHEY, CDR2 SVGAGI. This CDR3 reads CASRGAGGSNQPQHF. For the CDR3, the DNA is TGTGCCAGCAGGGGGGCCGGCGGGAGCAATCAGCCCCAGCATTTT.

V gene TRBV7-7 combines with J gene TRBJ2-5; TRBD2 matches at 13 bases. Germline V gives CDR1 SSHAT, CDR2 FNYEAQ (reference sequence). There are 15 residues in the CDR3. V lost 5 bases and J lost 4; bases outside the gene matches: 4. CDR3 DNA sequence: TGTGCCAGCAGCCCACGGACTAGCGGGAGAGAGACCCAGTACTTC. This codes for CASSPRTSGRETQYF.

The rearrangement uses TRBV6-5 and TRBJ1-5; a weak D match, TRBD1 (5 bases). CDR1 is MNHEY and CDR2 is SVGAGI in the germline V gene. Trimming took 6 bases from V and 1 from J, leaving 13 bases between them. The CDR3 runs 15 residues. CDR3 sequence (DNA): TGTGCCAGCAGGACTAGCAGGGAAAGCAATCAGCCCCAGCATTTT. Its protein product is CASRTSRESNQPQHF.

The chain carries TRBV27 and TRBJ2-7, with a tentative D call TRBD1 (5 bases). The CDR3 is made up of 15 amino acids. V lost 6 bases, J lost 2 bases, and 17 bases lay in between. CDR1 is MNHEY and CDR2 is SMNVEV in the germline V gene (reference sequence). The CDR3 nucleotides are TGTGCCAGCAGAGGCCGGACAAATTTTCCCTACGAGCAGTACTTC. Translated: CASRGRTNFPYEQYF.

V usage is TRBV4-1 and J usage is TRBJ2-3; 10 bases match TRBD2. CDR1 and CDR2 (germline): MGHRA, YSYEKL. Losses at the gene ends were 1 base for V and 0 bases for J; bases not matched to a gene: 7. The CDR3 contains 18 residues. The CDR3 coding sequence is TGCGCCAGCAGCCAAGTGGCTAGCGGGGGTTTTAGCACAGATACGCAGTATTTT. Amino acid sequence: CASSQVASGGFSTDTQYF.

This CDR3 is CASSLGSGSGNTIYF. For the CDR3, the DNA is TGTGCCAGCAGTCTGGGCTCAGGCTCTGGAAACACCATATATTTT. The chain combines TRBV5-8 with TRBJ1-3; D gene uncertain. The ends were cut back, 5 bases at V and 0 bases at J, with 12 bases in the middle. The length of the CDR3 is 15 residues. Germline V lookup: CDR1 SGHTS, CDR2 YDEGEE.

This chain connects TRBV30 to TRBJ2-5; 12 bases fit TRBD2. The CDR3 has 15 residues. Per germline, CDR1 GTSNPN and CDR2 SVGIG (reference sequence). The ends lost 3 bases at V and 4 bases at J; junction bases unmatched: 6. CDR3 loop: CAWRPSGRALETQYF. CDR3 DNA: TGTGCCTGGAGACCTAGCGGGAGGGCCTTAGAGACCCAGTACTTC.

CDR3 region: CASNSHLLAGGYNEQFF. The CDR3 nucleotides are TGCGCCAGCAATTCACACCTACTAGCGGGAGGCTACAATGAGCAGTTCTTC. The chain has TRBV10-2 and TRBJ2-1, with 12 nucleotides matching TRBD2. This CDR3 spans 17 amino acids. Germline loops: CDR1 WSHSY, CDR2 SAAADI. V lost 7 bases, J lost 3 bases, and 10 bases stayed unmatched.

This clone was seen only a few times. The chain couples TRBV10-3 to TRBJ1-1; TRBD1 might be the D (5 bases). CDR1 and CDR2 (germline): ENHRY, SYGVKD. The V gene lost 3 bases and the J gene lost 5 bases, with 13 bases spanning the gap. This CDR3 is built from 14 residues. The CDR3 DNA sequence: TGTGCCATCAGTGACGGCAGGGTAGGAACTGAAGCTTTCTTT. This encodes CAISDGRVGTEAFF.